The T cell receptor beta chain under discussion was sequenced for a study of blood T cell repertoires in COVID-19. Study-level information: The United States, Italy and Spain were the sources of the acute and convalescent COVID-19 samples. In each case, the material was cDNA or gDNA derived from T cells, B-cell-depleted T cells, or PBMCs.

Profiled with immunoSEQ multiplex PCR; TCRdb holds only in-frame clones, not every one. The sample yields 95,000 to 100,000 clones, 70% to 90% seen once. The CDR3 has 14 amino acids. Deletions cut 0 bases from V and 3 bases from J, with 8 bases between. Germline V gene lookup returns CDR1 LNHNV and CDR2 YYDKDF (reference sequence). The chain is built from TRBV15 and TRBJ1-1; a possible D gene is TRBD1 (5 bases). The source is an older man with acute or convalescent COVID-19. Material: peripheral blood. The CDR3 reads CATSREGRDTEAFF. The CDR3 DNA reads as TGTGCCACCAGCAGAGAGGGCAGGGACACTGAAGCTTTCTTT.